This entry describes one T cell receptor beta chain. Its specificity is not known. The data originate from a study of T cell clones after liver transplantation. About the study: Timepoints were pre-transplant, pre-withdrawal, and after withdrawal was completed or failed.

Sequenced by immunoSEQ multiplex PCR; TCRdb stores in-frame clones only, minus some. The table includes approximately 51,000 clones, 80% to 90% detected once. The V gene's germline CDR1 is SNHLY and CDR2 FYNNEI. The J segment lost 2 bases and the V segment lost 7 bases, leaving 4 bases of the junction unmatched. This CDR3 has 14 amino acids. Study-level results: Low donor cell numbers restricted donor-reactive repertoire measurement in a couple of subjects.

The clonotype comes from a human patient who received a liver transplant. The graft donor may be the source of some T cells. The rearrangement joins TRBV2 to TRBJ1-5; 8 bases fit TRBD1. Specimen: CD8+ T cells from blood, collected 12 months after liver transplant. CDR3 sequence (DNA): TGTGCCAGCAATCAGGGGGCGGGCAATCAGCCCCAGCATTTT. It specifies CASNQGAGNQPQHF.